A single sample is the source of the 27 T cell receptor beta chains below, sequenced in a study of a mutant IDH1 vaccine in newly diagnosed glioma. Clones were sequenced by immunoSEQ multiplex PCR, and TCRdb holds only the in-frame ones, with some missing. The sample records approximately 54,000 clones, roughly 80% being singletons. Time point meaning: baseline, week 1 (first vaccination visit). Treatment in this sample: pre-vaccination baseline after standard-of-care therapy. The sequences come from PBMCs, collected from a glioma patient treated with radiotherapy, temozolomide or both. These receptors all stem from a man between 18 and 35 years old with glioma.

The gene calls are TRBV4-1 and TRBJ1-2; D is perhaps TRBD1 (5 bases). The CDR3 has 15 residues. V lost 0 bases and J lost 4, with 12 bases in between. Germline CDR1 is MGHRA and CDR2 is YSYEKL. CDR3 coding DNA: TGCGCCAGCAGCCAAGATAGAGGGCAGGGCTATGGCTACACCTTC. Amino acids: CASSQDRGQGYGYTF.

The chain couples TRBV27 to TRBJ2-7; possibly TRBD2 for D (6 bases). V was clipped by 5 bases and J by 0 bases, with 8 bases between them. Germline assignment: CDR1 MNHEY and CDR2 SMNVEV (reference sequence). This CDR3 has 13 amino acids. CDR3 DNA sequence: TGTGCCAGCAGTCCCGGGAGCTCCTACGAGCAGTACTTC. Residues: CASSPGSSYEQYF.

The chain couples TRBV7-2 to TRBJ1-5; D ambiguous. Germline V lookup: CDR1 SGHTA, CDR2 FQGNSA. The CDR3 is made up of 17 amino acids. V was clipped by 2 bases and J by 0 bases, with 14 bases between them. The CDR3 DNA is TGTGCCAGCAGCTTATGGATGACGGACTATAGCAATCAGCCCCAGCATTTT. Protein sequence: CASSLWMTDYSNQPQHF.

The CDR3 is CASSQALSDSRGAYEQYF. The DNA for the CDR3 is TGCGCCAGCAGCCAAGCTTTATCTGACTCCCGAGGGGCCTACGAGCAGTACTTC. J is TRBJ2-7 and V is TRBV4-3; D is tentatively TRBD1 or TRBD2 (5 bases each). The CDR3 has 18 amino acids. Trimming shortened V by 1 base and J by 2 bases, and 21 bases separated the two germline ends. Per germline, CDR1 LGHNA and CDR2 YSLEER.

V usage is TRBV2 and J usage is TRBJ1-2, with D possibly matching TRBD1 (6 bases). The CDR3 runs 14 residues. Looked up from germline, CDR1 is SNHLY and CDR2 is FYNNEI. V lost 6 bases and J lost 6, with 17 bases in between. This chain's CDR3 is CASSRNQGFNGYTF. The CDR3 DNA is TGTGCCAGCAGCCGAAACCAGGGGTTCAATGGCTACACCTTC.

This chain uses TRBV6-6 with TRBJ1-2, with D possibly being TRBD1 (6 bases). The CDR3 has 15 residues. The germline V gene has CDR1 MNHNY and CDR2 SVGAGI (reference sequence). Trimming cost V 4 bases and J 4 bases, with 16 bases left between them. The CDR3 reads CASSSSMGAGYGYTF. DNA for the CDR3: TGTGCCAGCAGTTCCTCCATGGGGGCCGGCTATGGCTACACCTTC.

The DNA for the CDR3 is TGTGCCAGCTTATATTTCAGACTTAGCAATCAGCCCCAGCATTTT. It translates to CASLYFRLSNQPQHF. The rearrangement links TRBV6-4 to TRBJ1-5; D gene ambiguous. The CDR3 runs to 15 residues. Trimming removed 8 bases at V and 0 bases at J, with 14 bases between. Germline V gene sequence: CDR1 MRHNA, CDR2 SNTAGT.

The J gene is TRBJ2-7, the V gene TRBV5-1; 9 bases match TRBD1. The CDR3 is 13 residues long. V lost 7 bases, J lost 5 bases, and 7 bases stayed unmatched. Germline values: CDR1 SGHRS, CDR2 YFSETQ. The DNA of the CDR3 is TGCGCCAGCCGGGGACAGGGAAGAAACGAGCAGTACTTC. It yields the protein CASRGQGRNEQYF.

The chain uses TRBV5-6 and TRBJ1-1, with D perhaps TRBD1 (5 bases). CDR3 size: 12 residues. V lost 4 bases and J 5 bases, leaving 9 bases between the germline ends. Germline loops: CDR1 SGHDT, CDR2 YYEEEE. As DNA, the CDR3 is TGTGCCAGCAGCCCCTGGGGGACTGAAGCTTTCTTT. This sequence encodes CASSPWGTEAFF.

This rearrangement joins TRBV7-2 to TRBJ2-3, with D uncertain. Trimming took 1 base from V and 2 from J, leaving 13 bases between them. Germline V gives CDR1 SGHTA, CDR2 FQGNSA. This CDR3 has 16 amino acids. In DNA form, the CDR3 reads TGTGCCAGCAGCTTAGGGTCCAGCAGAACCACAGATACGCAGTATTTT. This translates into CASSLGSSRTTDTQYF.

A remark on this clone: The junction differs from germline at one of its ends, possibly a read error. V and J are TRBV2 and TRBJ2-4, with D possibly TRBD2 on 5 matching bases. The CDR3 extends over 14 amino acids. The germline V gene encodes CDR1 SNHLY and CDR2 FYNNEI. The CDR3 bases are TGTGCCACCAGTCAGAGGGAGACGAAAAACATTCAGTACTTC. Translated, it gives CATSQRETKNIQYF.

The chain joins TRBV6-6 to TRBJ1-1, with D possibly being TRBD1 (6 bases). This CDR3 has 14 amino acids. The ends were cut back, 7 bases at V and 0 bases at J, with 12 bases in the middle. The germline V gene has CDR1 MNHNY and CDR2 SVGAGI (reference sequence). The CDR3 spells CASTAGQLNTEAFF. The CDR3 region has the DNA TGTGCCAGCACCGCAGGACAGCTGAACACTGAAGCTTTCTTT.

The chain is built from TRBV5-6 and TRBJ2-7; D is undetermined. The CDR3 runs to 13 residues. V was trimmed by 3 bases and J by 6 bases, leaving 13 bases between them. Germline V gene data show CDR1 as SGHDT and CDR2 as YYEEEE. The CDR3 sequence is CASSSDTLGEQYF. CDR3 bases: TGTGCCAGCAGCTCTGACACATTGGGCGAGCAGTACTTC. The whole variable domain, filled in from reference TRBV5-6 and TRBJ2-7, reads DAGVTQSPTHLIKTRGQQVTLRCSPKSGHDTVSWYQQALGQGPQFIFQYYEEEERQRGNFPDRFSGHQFPNYSSELNVNALLLGDSALYLCASSSDTLGEQYFGPGTRLTVT.

The rearrangement joins TRBV19 to TRBJ1-1, with D perhaps TRBD1 (6 bases). V shed 4 bases and J shed 5 bases, with 8 bases lying between them. This CDR3 is 12 amino acids long. Germline loops: CDR1 LNHDA, CDR2 SQIVND (reference sequence). CDR3 in DNA: TGTGCCAGTAGTAAAGGACAGACTGAAGCTTTCTTT. It translates to CASSKGQTEAFF.

Within the sample, this clone is medium-sized. The chain recombines TRBV18 with TRBJ2-3; D not resolved. In germline, CDR1 is KGHSH, CDR2 LQKENI. Trimming stripped 3 bases from V and 7 bases from J, with 11 bases between. The CDR3 extends over 13 amino acids. The CDR3 sequence: CASSPAGMNTQYF. In DNA, the CDR3 is TGTGCCAGCTCACCGGCCGGAATGAATACGCAGTATTTT.

The chain employs TRBV10-3 and TRBJ1-1, with D perhaps matching TRBD1 (5 bases). Germline CDR1 reads ENHRY; CDR2 reads SYGVKD. The V end lost 3 bases, the J end lost 0 bases, and 11 bases lay between the germline ends. CDR3 length: 15 residues. The CDR3 loop is CAISDRQRMNTEAFF. In DNA, the CDR3 is TGTGCCATCAGTGACCGACAGCGGATGAACACTGAAGCTTTCTTT.

This chain joins TRBV20-1 and TRBJ1-2; tentatively, D is TRBD1 (5 bases). Trimming removed 7 bases from V and 8 bases from J, with 14 bases in between. Germline V CDR1 and CDR2: DFQATT, SNEGSKA (reference sequence). This CDR3 comprises 11 residues. As DNA, the CDR3 is TGCAGTGGGTGGGGGGGGAGAGGCTACACCTTC. This encodes CSGWGGRGYTF.

This chain connects TRBV7-8 to TRBJ1-6, with TRBD1 matching 7 bases. Looked up from germline, CDR1 is SGHVS and CDR2 is FQNEAQ. There are 13 residues in the CDR3. V trimming: 5 bases; J trimming: 10 bases; junction bases outside the gene matches: 5. This chain's CDR3 is CASSQTGRSPLHF. The CDR3 DNA sequence: TGTGCCAGCAGCCAGACAGGGAGGTCACCCCTCCACTTT.

The chain employs TRBV5-1 and TRBJ2-7, with a possible D match to TRBD1 (6 bases). CDR3 length: 16 residues. CDR1 and CDR2 (germline): SGHRS, YFSETQ. The V end was cut by 4 bases, the J end by 7 bases, with 24 bases between. The CDR3, as DNA: TGCGCCAGCAGCCCCCGGAAGGGCGACAGGATCACTGAGCAGTACTTC. Translation gives CASSPRKGDRITEQYF.

This sequence joins TRBV19 and TRBJ2-3; 11 bases match TRBD2. V lost 3 bases to trimming and J lost 1 base; unmatched junction nucleotides: 9. CDR1 is LNHDA and CDR2 is SQIVND in the germline V gene (reference sequence). The CDR3 covers 18 residues. The CDR3 sequence: CASSMGSGGGSGTDTQYF. The CDR3 coding sequence is TGTGCCAGTAGTATGGGTAGCGGGGGGGGGTCGGGCACAGATACGCAGTATTTT.

This clone is judged medium-sized (0.01 to 0.1%). The chain links TRBV28 to TRBJ1-1, with 8 bases fitting TRBD1. The CDR3 has 19 residues. The ends lost 3 bases at V and 5 bases at J; junction bases unmatched: 20. Germline CDR1 MDHEN, CDR2 SYDVKM. CDR3 residues: CASSFFGVWAGGAWTEAFF. Written as DNA, the CDR3 is TGTGCCAGCAGTTTTTTTGGAGTATGGGCAGGGGGCGCCTGGACTGAAGCTTTCTTT.

CDR3 nucleotide sequence: TGCGCCAGCAGCCAAGATTTCGCCAGGGGGCGCAACAATGAGCAGTTCTTC. Protein sequence: CASSQDFARGRNNEQFF. The J gene is TRBJ2-1, the V gene TRBV4-1; 8 positions match TRBD1. J was trimmed by 5 bases and V by 0 bases; bases with no gene match: 9. The CDR3 has 17 amino acids. In germline, CDR1 is MGHRA, CDR2 YSYEKL.

This clone was seen just once. The chain uses TRBV7-9 and TRBJ1-5; the match to TRBD1 covers 7 bases. V was clipped by 5 bases and J by 1 base; unmatched bases: 8. This CDR3 is built from 16 residues. Germline V gives CDR1 SEHNR, CDR2 FQNEAQ (reference sequence). Here the CDR3 reads CASSNQTGLSNQPQHF. CDR3 nucleotides: TGTGCCAGCAGCAACCAGACAGGGTTGAGCAATCAGCCCCAGCATTTT.

The sample holds one count of this clone. CDR3 sequence: CASSDQNTEAFF. Written as DNA, the CDR3 is TGTGCCAGTTCAGACCAGAACACTGAAGCTTTCTTT. The chain couples TRBV19 to TRBJ1-1, with D uncertain. V was clipped by 8 bases and J by 1 base, with 8 bases between them. The CDR3 has 12 residues. Germline V gives CDR1 LNHDA, CDR2 SQIVND (reference sequence).

This clone was observed a few times. This chain connects TRBV4-2 to TRBJ1-1, with D maybe TRBD1 (5 bases). The germline gives CDR1 LGHNA, CDR2 YNFKEQ. CDR3 size: 12 residues. Deletions cut 4 bases from V and 5 bases from J, with 8 bases between. CDR3 sequence: CASSPEGTEAFF. CDR3 coding DNA: TGTGCCAGCAGCCCGGAGGGGACTGAAGCTTTCTTT.

This chain uses TRBV7-9 with TRBJ1-2, with D possibly being TRBD1 (6 bases). The ends were cut back, 2 bases at V and 2 bases at J, with 9 bases in the middle. The CDR3 loop spans 14 amino acids. Germline CDR1 is SEHNR and CDR2 is FQNEAQ (reference sequence). CDR3 region: CASSLWGANYGYTF. CDR3 nucleotides: TGTGCCAGCAGCTTATGGGGGGCGAACTATGGCTACACCTTC.

The table lists this clone with a few counts. The gene calls are TRBV29-1 and TRBJ1-1, with TRBD1 matching over 7 bases. CDR1 is SQVTM, CDR2 ANQGSEA, per germline. V was clipped by 7 bases and J by 5 bases; unmatched bases: 7. This CDR3 contains 12 residues. The CDR3 loop reads CSEKDRETEAFF. CDR3 DNA sequence: TGCAGCGAGAAAGACAGGGAGACTGAAGCTTTCTTT.